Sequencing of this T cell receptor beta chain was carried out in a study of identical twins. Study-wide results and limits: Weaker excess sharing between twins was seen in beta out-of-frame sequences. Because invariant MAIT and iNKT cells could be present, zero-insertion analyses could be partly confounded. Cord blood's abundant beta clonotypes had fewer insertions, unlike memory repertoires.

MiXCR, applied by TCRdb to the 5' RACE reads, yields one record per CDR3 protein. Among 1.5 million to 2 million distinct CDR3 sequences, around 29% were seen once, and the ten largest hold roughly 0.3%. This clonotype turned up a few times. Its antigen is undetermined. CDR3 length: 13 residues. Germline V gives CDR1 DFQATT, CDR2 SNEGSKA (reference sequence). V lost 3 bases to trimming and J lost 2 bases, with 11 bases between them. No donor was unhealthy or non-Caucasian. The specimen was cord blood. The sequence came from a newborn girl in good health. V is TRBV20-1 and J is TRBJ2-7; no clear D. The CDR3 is CSARFEAPYEQYF. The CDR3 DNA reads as TGCAGTGCTAGGTTCGAGGCTCCCTACGAGCAGTACTTC.